This entry concerns a single T cell receptor (beta chain). Data came from immunoSEQ multiplex PCR; TCRdb stores just in-frame clones and leaves some out. The table lists 150,000 to 200,000 clones, approximately 87% of them singletons. The CDR3 is made up of 16 amino acids. V was clipped by 5 bases and J by 7 bases; unmatched bases: 13. Germline assignment: CDR1 LNHDA and CDR2 SQIVND (reference sequence). This record comes from a study of blood T cell repertoires in COVID-19. The V call is TRBV19, the J call TRBJ2-1, with 8 bases lining up with TRBD2. The specimen was peripheral blood. This clonotype was sampled from a woman in her sixties with COVID-19, enrolled during active disease. The CDR3 region is CASSFPSGSTRNEQFF. CDR3 nucleotides: TGTGCCAGTAGTTTCCCCAGCGGGAGTACCCGTAATGAGCAGTTCTTC.